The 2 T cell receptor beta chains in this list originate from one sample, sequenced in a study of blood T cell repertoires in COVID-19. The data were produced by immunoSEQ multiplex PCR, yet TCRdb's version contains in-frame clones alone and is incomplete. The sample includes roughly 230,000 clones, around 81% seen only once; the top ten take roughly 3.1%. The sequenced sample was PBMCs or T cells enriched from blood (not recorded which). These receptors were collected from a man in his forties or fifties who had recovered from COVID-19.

CDR3 in amino acids: CASSAMGHSGREKLFF. DNA for the CDR3: TGTGCCAGCAGCGCTATGGGACACTCGGGGAGAGAAAAACTGTTTTTT. The chain combines TRBV7-8 with TRBJ1-4, with D possibly TRBD1 on 6 matching bases. Trimming left V 5 bases short and J 8 bases short, with 21 bases between. The germline CDR1 and CDR2 sequences are SGHVS and FQNEAQ. The CDR3 is 16 amino acids.

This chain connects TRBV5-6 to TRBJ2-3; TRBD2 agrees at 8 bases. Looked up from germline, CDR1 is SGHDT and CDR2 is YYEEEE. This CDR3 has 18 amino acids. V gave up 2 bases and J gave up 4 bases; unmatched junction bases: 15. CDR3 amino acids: CASSFARKAGVVSDTQYF. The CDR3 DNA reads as TGTGCCAGCAGCTTCGCCCGAAAAGCGGGAGTGGTCTCAGATACGCAGTATTTT.